This T cell receptor beta chain appears in the sequencing data of a study of T cells expressing NK-cell markers. Background on the study: Sorted CD3+CD56-NKG2C+, CD3+CD56+NKG2C+ and CD3+CD56+NKG2C- T cells supplied the TCR beta repertoires. There were seven HCMV-seropositive donors and one seronegative donor among the eight sequenced.

As concerns this clonotype: Its antigen is still unknown.

Notes on the study in general: Several donors showed these clonotypes also leading the CD3+CD56-NKG2C+ fraction.

TCR beta cDNA was made by 5'RACE template switching with UMIs. TCRdb derives one entry per CDR3 protein from the 5' RACE reads, leaving out DNA. The data include a few hundred thousand distinct CDR3 sequences; the top ten clones carry approximately 1.4%. CDR3 length: 13 residues. The germline V gene encodes CDR1 LGHNT and CDR2 FRNRAP. The genes are TRBV12-5 and TRBJ1-1; absent DNA, TCRdb's TRBD1 call cannot be checked. Sequenced sample: blood T cells: a sorted CD56 or NKG2C T cell subset, CD4+ or CD8+ T cells, or bulk PBMC T cells (not recorded which). This TCR was sampled from a woman aged 50 to 60 in good health. Here the CDR3 reads CASGSTVNTEAFF.